This T cell receptor (beta chain) is from a study of cytomegalovirus exposure and HLA in healthy donors. Regarding the study as a whole: Later analysis reportedly placed an Asian-associated ancestry cluster below the roughly 700-donor mean in N-insertions.

Researchers ran the PCR with 60 Vbeta and 13 Jbeta primers. This table comes from immunoSEQ multiplex PCR, and its TCRdb copy is limited to in-frame clones, with some not included. The profile shows 120,000 to 150,000 clones, around 70% of them singletons. CDR3 length: 14 residues. Trimming removed 1 base from V and 2 bases from J, with 10 bases in between. Germline V gives CDR1 SQVTM, CDR2 ANQGSEA. With respect to this clone: The antigen is undetermined.

The origin of this receptor is a woman in her 30s in good health and CMV-seronegative. Sequenced: PBMCs. The chain couples TRBV29-1 to TRBJ2-3; TRBD2 is a possible D gene (5 bases). The DNA for the CDR3 is TGCAGCGTTGAAGCGAGCGGTTACACAGATACGCAGTATTTT. Its translation: CSVEASGYTDTQYF.